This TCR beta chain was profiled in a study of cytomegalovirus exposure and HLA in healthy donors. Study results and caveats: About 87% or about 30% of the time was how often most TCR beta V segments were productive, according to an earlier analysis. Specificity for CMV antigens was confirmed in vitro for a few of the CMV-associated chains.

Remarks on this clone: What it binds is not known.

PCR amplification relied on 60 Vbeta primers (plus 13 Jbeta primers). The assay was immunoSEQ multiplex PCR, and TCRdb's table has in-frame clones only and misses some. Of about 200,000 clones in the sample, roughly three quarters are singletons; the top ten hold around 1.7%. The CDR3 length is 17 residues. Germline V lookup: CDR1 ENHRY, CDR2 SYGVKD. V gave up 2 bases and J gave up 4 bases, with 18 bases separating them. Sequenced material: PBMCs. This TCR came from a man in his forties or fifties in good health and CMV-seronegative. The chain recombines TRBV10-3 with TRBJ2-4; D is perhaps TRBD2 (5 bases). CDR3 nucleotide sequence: TGTGCCATCAGTGAGGCACTAGACACGTCTAGAAAAAACATTCAGTACTTC. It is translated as CAISEALDTSRKNIQYF.